Listed below are T cell receptor beta chains from one sample, sequenced in a study of T-cell memory formation after mild COVID-19. TCRdb re-called the 5' RACE reads through MiXCR, storing one row per CDR3 protein. This table holds just under 350,000 distinct CDR3 sequences, 10% to 15% found once. Source material: PBMCs or a T cell subset sorted from them (not recorded which). These receptors originate from a man aged 18 to 30 who had mild COVID-19 (a few samples of this study predate the infection). Cell type and time point are not known. The CDR3 runs from the conserved cysteine through the conserved F or W. A D gene is named only where the DNA matches it firmly. Expanded clones get a size class; other rows say once, few or many, or leave the size out.

abundance	v_gene	j_gene	d_gene	CDR3nt	CDR3aa
.	TRBV30	TRBJ1-6	.	TGTGCCTGGAGTAGGGTCAGGTTTTATTCACCCCTCCACTTT	CAWSRVRFYSPLHF
few	TRBV20-1	TRBJ2-5	.	TGCAGTGCGGCACTAGCCGTTAAAGAGACCCAGTACTTC	CSAALAVKETQYF
.	TRBV28	TRBJ2-5	TRBD1	TGTGCCAGCAGCGTGACAGGGACCGGGGAGACCCAGTACTTC	CASSVTGTGETQYF
few	TRBV4-2	TRBJ2-5	.	TGTGCCAGCAAGCCAGGGGAAAAAGAGACCCAGTACTTC	CASKPGEKETQYF
many	TRBV7-2	TRBJ2-3	.	TGTGCCAGCAGGCTGGCGGTTGGGCCGACAGATACGCAGTATTTT	CASRLAVGPTDTQYF
.	TRBV6-6	TRBJ2-7	.	TGTGCCAGCAGTTACGGGACGTCTTCCTACGAGCAGTACTTC	CASSYGTSSYEQYF
many	TRBV20-1	TRBJ2-7	.	TGCAGTGCTGCCCTCCCCTCTCTTGGGTCGTACGAGCAGTACTTC	CSAALPSLGSYEQYF
.	TRBV6-2/TRBV6-3	TRBJ2-3	.	TGTGCCAGCAGTTACCGCGGGGCTTACACAGATACGCAGTATTTT	CASSYRGAYTDTQYF
.	TRBV5-6	TRBJ2-7	.	TGTGCCAGCAGCTTGCTATATACCGCCGGCTCCTACGAGCAGTACTTC	CASSLLYTAGSYEQYF
.	TRBV18	TRBJ1-4	.	TGTGCCAGCTCACCACGTGAAGGGGTAATCCTTAATGAAAAACTGTTTTTT	CASSPREGVILNEKLFF
few	TRBV4-3	TRBJ2-6	.	TGCGCCAGCAGCCAAGCTTATCGGGACATCGGCCCCTTCTCTGGGGCCAACGTCCTGACTTTC	CASSQAYRDIGPFSGANVLTF
.	TRBV2	TRBJ2-1	.	TGTGCCACCGAAAGGGGAAGGAATGAGCAGTTCTTC	CATERGRNEQFF
.	TRBV27	TRBJ2-2	.	TGTGCCAGCAGTTTATTCCAGCCGTACACCGGGGAGCTGTTTTTT	CASSLFQPYTGELFF
many	TRBV20-1	TRBJ1-1	.	TGCAGTGCTGGACAGAACACTGAAGCTTTCTTT	CSAGQNTEAFF
many	TRBV2	TRBJ1-4	.	TGTGCCGGCGACATTGGTAATGAAAAACTGTTTTTT	CAGDIGNEKLFF
.	TRBV12-3/TRBV12-4	TRBJ1-3	.	TGTGCCAGCAGTTTAGCTAGGACAAGCTCTGGAAACACCATATATTTT	CASSLARTSSGNTIYF
many	TRBV6-2/TRBV6-3	TRBJ1-2	.	TGTGCCAGCAGTTACTCGACAGGATATGGCTACACCTTC	CASSYSTGYGYTF
few	TRBV6-5	TRBJ2-7	TRBD2	TGTGCCAGCAGGGGCGGGGGTTTTGACGAGCAGTACTTC	CASRGGGFDEQYF
many	TRBV6-6	TRBJ2-5	.	TGTGCCAGCAGGAAGGGAGAGACCCAGTACTTC	CASRKGETQYF
.	TRBV29-1	TRBJ2-3	.	TGCAGCGTTGAAAGAAAGGATACGCAGTATTTT	CSVERKDTQYF
few	TRBV5-1	TRBJ2-3	TRBD1	TGCGCCAGCAGCTTGTCGGGACAGGGGTTCGTAGATACGCAGTATTTT	CASSLSGQGFVDTQYF
few	TRBV4-2	TRBJ2-3	TRBD2	TGTGCCAGCAGCCGCCGACTTGTAGCGGGGGGCCAGACTAGCACAGATACGCAGTATTTT	CASSRRLVAGGQTSTDTQYF
medium-sized	TRBV6-4	TRBJ2-2	TRBD2	TGTGCCAGCAGTGACGGGACTAGCACCGGGGAGCTGTTTTTT	CASSDGTSTGELFF
.	TRBV7-6	TRBJ2-5	TRBD2	TGTGCCAGCAGTTCGGGACTAGCGGGGGGGCCTGATAAGGAGACCCAGTACTTC	CASSSGLAGGPDKETQYF
few	TRBV5-1	TRBJ2-7	.	TGCGCCAGCAGCCGTTCAGCGACAGGGACTTACGAGCAGTACTTC	CASSRSATGTYEQYF
.	TRBV5-1	TRBJ1-2	TRBD1	TGCGCCAGCAGCTTCCCGGACAGGGGGCATGGCTACACCTTC	CASSFPDRGHGYTF
.	TRBV9	TRBJ2-1	TRBD1	TGTGCCAGCAGCGTAGGAGGGACAGGGGGCTTGAATGAGCAGTTCTTC	CASSVGGTGGLNEQFF
.	TRBV3-1	TRBJ2-3	TRBD2	TGTGCCAGCAGCCAAGCTAGCGGGGGGGCCTGGGATACGCAGTATTTT	CASSQASGGAWDTQYF
few	TRBV12-5	TRBJ1-4	.	TGTGCTAGTGGTTTCGTGAGTGCGCCGGACCCAAATGAAAAACTGTTTTTT	CASGFVSAPDPNEKLFF
few	TRBV11-2	TRBJ1-1	.	TGTGCCAGCAGCTCCCAGCCGAACACTGAAGCTTTCTTT	CASSSQPNTEAFF
.	TRBV7-8	TRBJ2-2	TRBD2	TGTGCCAGCAGTCGACCTCGGGGGGGCTTTTCCGGGGAGCTGTTTTTT	CASSRPRGGFSGELFF
.	TRBV7-2	TRBJ1-5	TRBD1	TGTGCCAGCAGCTACCGGACAGGGGGCCGGCCCCAGCATTTT	CASSYRTGGRPQHF
few	TRBV3-1	TRBJ2-7	.	TGTGCCAGCAGCCAACCAGGCTACGAGCAGTACTTC	CASSQPGYEQYF
few	TRBV4-2	TRBJ1-5	.	TGTGCCAGCAGCCAGGGACGGTCTAATCAGCCCCAGCATTTT	CASSQGRSNQPQHF
few	TRBV6-5	TRBJ2-7	TRBD2	TGTGCCAGCAGTACCAACGGGGGGTCCTACGAGCAGTACTTC	CASSTNGGSYEQYF
few	TRBV12-5	TRBJ1-2	.	TGTGCTAGTGGTTTAGACAGCTATGGCTACACCTTC	CASGLDSYGYTF
.	TRBV15	TRBJ2-1	.	TGTGCCACCAGCGAAACGGGGGCCTGGCAGTTCTTC	CATSETGAWQFF
many	TRBV6-2/TRBV6-3	TRBJ2-3	.	TGTGCCAGCAGCCGGACAGCGAGCACAGATACGCAGTATTTT	CASSRTASTDTQYF
.	TRBV12-3/TRBV12-4	TRBJ1-1	.	TGTGCCAGCGGGACTCGCTCCACTGAAGCTTTCTTT	CASGTRSTEAFF
.	TRBV14	TRBJ2-5	.	TGTGCCAGCAGAGGGACGGGGGATGAGACCCAGTACTTC	CASRGTGDETQYF
.	TRBV27	TRBJ1-4	.	TGTGCCAGCAGCAGGTGGGGAGGTGAAAAACTGTTTTTT	CASSRWGGEKLFF
.	TRBV5-1	TRBJ2-1	.	TGCGCCAGCAGCCTCTCGATAGGTTCATCCTACAATGAGCAGTTCTTC	CASSLSIGSSYNEQFF
few	TRBV20-1	TRBJ2-1	.	TGCAGTGCTTTCGGGAGATCCTACAATGAGCAGTTCTTC	CSAFGRSYNEQFF
.	TRBV13	TRBJ2-2	.	TGTGCCAGCAGCCAGACCCGACCGGGGACCGGGGAGCTGTTTTTT	CASSQTRPGTGELFF
.	TRBV28	TRBJ2-7	TRBD1	TGTGCCAGCACTAACAGGGGGATCCACGAGCAGTACTTC	CASTNRGIHEQYF
few	TRBV6-5	TRBJ2-3	.	TGTGCCAGTCATAGGTCAGTTAGCACAGATACGCAGTATTTT	CASHRSVSTDTQYF
few	TRBV28	TRBJ1-1	.	TGTGCCAGCAGTCTAGGGGTGGCTTTCTTT	CASSLGVAFF
.	TRBV7-2	TRBJ1-5	.	TGTGCCAGCAGCTGGACCCCTAGCAATCAGCCCCAGCATTTT	CASSWTPSNQPQHF
few	TRBV12-3/TRBV12-4	TRBJ1-1	TRBD1	TGTGCCAGCAGTTCGTCAGGGGGCACTGAAGCTTTCTTT	CASSSSGGTEAFF